This T cell receptor (beta chain) was obtained from a study of cytomegalovirus exposure and HLA in healthy donors. Study-wide background: Of all 400 or so donors who were genotyped, around 79% belonged to the Caucasian-associated ancestry cluster.

This clone was counted between two and nine times. What it binds is not known. Regarding the study as a whole: The study assumed roughly uniform donor sequencing depth for presence/absence analyses.

Germline CDR1 SQVTM, CDR2 ANQGSEA. This CDR3 comprises 11 residues. Germline trimming cut 7 bases from V and 3 bases from J; bases unmatched to any gene: 2. PCR involved 60 Vbeta and 13 Jbeta primers. Clones were sequenced by immunoSEQ multiplex PCR, and TCRdb holds only the in-frame ones, with some missing. The sample consists of 90,000 to 150,000 clones, 75% of them appearing once. Sequencing was done on a sample of PBMCs. The rearrangement joins TRBV29-1 to TRBJ1-2, with TRBD1 matching over 7 bases. This receptor was obtained from a woman aged 40 to 49 in good health and CMV-seropositive. The CDR3 spells CSGGTDYGYTF. The CDR3 DNA follows: TGCAGCGGAGGGACAGACTATGGCTACACCTTC.